Below, one T cell receptor beta chain is given with its context. These data come from a study of early T cells in non-severe SARS-CoV-2 infection. Study details: Chains were unpaired, as sequencing was done on bulk RNA from unsorted whole blood.

TCRdb independently ran MiXCR on the 5' RACE reads; one entry per CDR3 protein. The table lists tens of thousands of distinct CDR3 sequences, 9% to 10% of them singletons. Germline lookup yields CDR1 SGHRS and CDR2 YFSETQ. The CDR3 consists of 14 residues. The V end was cut by 3 bases, the J end by 7 bases, with 14 bases between. The chain carries TRBV5-1 and TRBJ1-5; no clear D gene. The receptor comes from an adult who was a healthcare worker with PCR-confirmed SARS-CoV-2 infection or an uninfected control (not recorded which). The starting material was whole blood, obtained at baseline. CDR3 bases: TGCGCCAGCAGCTCGATGGGAGGTAACCAGCCCCAGCATTTT. Its translation is CASSSMGGNQPQHF.